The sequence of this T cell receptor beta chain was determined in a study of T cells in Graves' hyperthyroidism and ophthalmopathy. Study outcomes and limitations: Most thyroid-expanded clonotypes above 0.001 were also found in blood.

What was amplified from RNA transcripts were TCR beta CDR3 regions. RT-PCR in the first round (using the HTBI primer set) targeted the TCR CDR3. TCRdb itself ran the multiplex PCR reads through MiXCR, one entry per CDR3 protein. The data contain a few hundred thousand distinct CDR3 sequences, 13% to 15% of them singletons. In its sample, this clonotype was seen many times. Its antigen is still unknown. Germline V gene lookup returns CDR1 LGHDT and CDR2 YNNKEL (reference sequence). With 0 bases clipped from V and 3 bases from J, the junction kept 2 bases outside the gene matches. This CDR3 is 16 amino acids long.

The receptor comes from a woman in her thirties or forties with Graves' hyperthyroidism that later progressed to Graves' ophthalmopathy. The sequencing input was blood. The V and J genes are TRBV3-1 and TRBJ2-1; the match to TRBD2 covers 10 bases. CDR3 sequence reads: CASSQDRLAGYNEQFF. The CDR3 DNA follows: TGTGCCAGCAGCCAAGATCGACTAGCGGGCTACAATGAGCAGTTCTTC.